One sample yielded the 26 T cell receptor beta chains listed below, sequenced in a study of prognosis after radiotherapy for stage I lung cancer. Genomic DNA yielded TCR beta CDR3, amplified by two-round multiplex PCR. Specific primers for each TRBV and TRBJ gene were what first-round PCR used. One entry per CDR3 protein, called by TCRdb with MiXCR from the multiplex PCR reads. The table has 20,000 to 30,000 distinct CDR3 sequences, roughly two fifths seen once. The starting material was PBMCs, obtained before or after stereotactic body radiation therapy (not recorded which). All receptors derive from a donor aged 50 or older with non-small cell lung cancer.

This sequence joins TRBV6-2 or TRBV6-3 and TRBJ2-1, with a weak D call TRBD1 (5 bases). Germline V lookup: CDR1 MNHEY, CDR2 SVGEGT. Trimming removed 5 bases from V and 12 bases from J, with 17 bases in between. The length of the CDR3 is 13 residues. This chain's CDR3 is CASSDSLDSGQFF. The CDR3 bases are TGTGCCAGCAGTGATAGTTTAGACAGTGGGCAGTTCTTC.

There are many counts of this clonotype. This chain connects TRBV5-1 to TRBJ2-1; possibly TRBD2 for D (5 bases). With 0 bases removed from V and 5 bases from J, the gap between germline ends came to 12 bases. CDR3 length: 15 amino acids. CDR1 is SGHRS and CDR2 is YFSETQ in the germline V gene. The CDR3 region is CASSLAETKNNEQFF. CDR3 DNA: TGCGCCAGCAGCTTGGCCGAGACTAAAAACAATGAGCAGTTCTTC.

This clonotype was seen ten or more times. The chain is built from TRBV5-6 and TRBJ1-6, with TRBD1 identical over 10 bases. This CDR3 has 14 amino acids. Trimming removed 3 bases from V and 8 bases from J; junction bases left unmatched: 2. Germline values: CDR1 SGHDT, CDR2 YYEEEE. In DNA form, the CDR3 reads TGTGCCAGCAGCTCGGACAGGGGGTATTCACCCCTCCACTTT. It codes for CASSSDRGYSPLHF.

J is TRBJ1-2 and V is TRBV7-9; D remains ambiguous. Germline V gives CDR1 SEHNR, CDR2 FQNEAQ (reference sequence). The V end was cut by 2 bases, the J end by 4 bases, with 5 bases between. This CDR3 comprises 12 residues. The CDR3 region has the DNA TGTGCCAGCAGCTTAATCAGCTATGGCTACACCTTC. Translation gives CASSLISYGYTF.

About this clonotype itself: The junction departs from germline at one end; a sequencing error may be responsible. The J gene is TRBJ1-2, the V gene TRBV6-4, with D perhaps matching TRBD1 (5 bases). The germline V gene has CDR1 MRHNA and CDR2 SNTAGT. The CDR3 covers 15 residues. This CDR3 reads CASSYSKMGGYGYTF. In nucleotides, the CDR3 is TGTGCCAGCAGTTACTCGAAGATGGGGGGCTATGGCTACACCTTC.

Worth noting for this clonotype: A far more abundant clone sits one base away, making this likely a read error. CDR3 coding DNA: TGTGCCAGCAGCTTAGGTATAGATGAGCAGTACTTC. This encodes CASSLGIDEQYF. The chain carries TRBV11-2 and TRBJ2-7; D gene ambiguous. The CDR3 runs 12 residues. Trimming removed 1 base at V and 7 bases at J, with 8 bases between. The germline CDR1 and CDR2 sequences are SGHAT and FQNNGV.

This clonotype came up many times. The genes are TRBV29-1 and TRBJ2-1; D perhaps matches TRBD2 (5 bases). The CDR3 covers 13 residues. CDR1 SQVTM and CDR2 ANQGSEA come from the germline V gene. Trimming removed 3 bases at V and 6 bases at J, with 12 bases between. The DNA of the CDR3 is TGCAGCGTTGATACTAGTTGGGCCAATGAGCAGTTCTTC. It codes for CSVDTSWANEQFF.

J is TRBJ2-2 and V is TRBV7-2; 11 bases agree with TRBD2. The CDR3 runs 17 residues. Germline trimming cut 2 bases from V and 1 base from J; bases unmatched to any gene: 3. Germline-derived CDR1 and CDR2 are SGHTA and FQGNSA. In DNA form, the CDR3 reads TGTGCCAGCAGCTTACTAGCGGGAGGACTGAACACCGGGGAGCTGTTTTTT. The encoded protein is CASSLLAGGLNTGELFF.

This clonotype was seen ten or more times. J is TRBJ1-2 and V is TRBV4-1; 8 bases agree with TRBD1. The ends lost 0 bases at V and 4 bases at J; junction bases unmatched: 4. Per germline, CDR1 MGHRA and CDR2 YSYEKL. This CDR3 contains 15 residues. CDR3 in DNA: TGCGCCAGCAGCCAAGAATCCGGGACAGGCTATGGCTACACCTTC. It is translated as CASSQESGTGYGYTF.

The V call is TRBV28, the J call TRBJ2-2; a possible D gene is TRBD1 (5 bases). V was shortened by 6 bases and J by 0 bases, with 11 bases between the two germline ends. The CDR3 is made up of 15 amino acids. The germline V gene has CDR1 MDHEN and CDR2 SYDVKM. Here the CDR3 DNA reads TGTGCCAGCAGGACACAGGAAGCGAACACCGGGGAGCTGTTTTTT. It specifies CASRTQEANTGELFF.

This clonotype was observed many times. The chain recombines TRBV4-3 with TRBJ1-5; D remains ambiguous. The CDR3 totals 14 residues. The ends were cut back, 1 base at V and 8 bases at J, with 12 bases in the middle. From germline, CDR1 is LGHNA and CDR2 YSLEER. In DNA form, the CDR3 reads TGCGCCAGCAGCCAAGGTCCCGGACCTGAGCCCCAGCATTTT. As protein: CASSQGPGPEPQHF.

This clonotype was observed at least ten times. This chain uses TRBV2 with TRBJ2-7, with 7 bases matching TRBD1. V shed 7 bases, J shed 6 bases, and the junction held 12 bases outside the gene matches. CDR1 is SNHLY and CDR2 is FYNNEI in the germline V gene. This CDR3 is built from 14 residues. The CDR3 bases are TGTGCCAGCACAACCGACAGGGACCTACGCGAGCAGTACTTC. Protein product: CASTTDRDLREQYF.

This clonotype was seen more than once but under ten times. A much larger clone lies one base from this, so it may be a read error. The chain recombines TRBV30 with TRBJ2-3; D gene uncertain. Trimming left V 8 bases short and J 1 base short, with 13 bases between. CDR3 length equals 13 residues. Germline V gene sequence: CDR1 GTSNPN, CDR2 SVGIG (reference sequence). DNA for the CDR3: TGTGCCCTGGAATTTGGCCGCACAGATACGCAGTATTTT. Translation: CALEFGRTDTQYF.

This clonotype was seen at least ten times. The gene calls are TRBV7-8 and TRBJ2-3, with TRBD2 identical over 16 bases. V lost 5 bases and J lost 2; bases outside the gene matches: 13. This CDR3 is 20 amino acids long. Per the germline V gene, CDR1 is SGHVS and CDR2 is FQNEAQ. The CDR3 loop is CASSAVLGTSGRADTDTQYF. The CDR3 DNA follows: TGTGCCAGCAGCGCCGTCCTCGGGACTAGCGGGAGGGCCGACACAGATACGCAGTATTTT.

In this sample, this clonotype turned up many times. The chain combines TRBV19 with TRBJ1-2, with 8 nucleotides matching TRBD1. V lost 3 bases to trimming and J lost 4 bases; unmatched junction nucleotides: 4. The germline V gene encodes CDR1 LNHDA and CDR2 SQIVND (reference sequence). The CDR3 length is 14 residues. The CDR3 region is CASSIGQGTYGYTF. The CDR3 nucleotides read TGTGCCAGTAGTATTGGACAGGGAACCTATGGCTACACCTTC. The complete variable domain, with remaining parts taken from reference TRBV19 and TRBJ1-2, reads DGGITQSPKYLFRKEGQNVTLSCEQNLNHDAMYWYRQDPGQGLRLIYYSQIVNDFQKGDIAEGYSVSREKKESFPLTVTSAQKNPTAFYLCASSIGQGTYGYTFGSGTRLTVV.

This clonotype was observed many times. The V and J genes are TRBV5-5 and TRBJ2-7; 9 bases match TRBD2. Germline trimming cut 0 bases from V and 2 bases from J; bases unmatched to any gene: 6. This CDR3 region has 16 residues. Germline-derived CDR1 and CDR2 are SGHKS and YYEKEE (reference sequence). CDR3 in amino acids: CASSLGGLARAYEQYF. In DNA form, the CDR3 reads TGTGCCAGCAGCTTGGGGGGACTAGCAAGGGCCTACGAGCAGTACTTC.

This clonotype has at least ten counts. The J gene is TRBJ2-7, the V gene TRBV5-6; TRBD2 agrees at 7 bases. Germline CDR1 SGHDT, CDR2 YYEEEE. This CDR3 comprises 14 residues. Trimming cost V 5 bases and J 5 bases; bases outside gene matches: 10. CDR3 residues: CASSARREINEQYF. In DNA, the CDR3 is TGTGCCAGCAGTGCGCGGCGGGAGATTAACGAGCAGTACTTC.

At least ten counts were recorded for this clonotype. The CDR3, as DNA: TGCAGTGCTAGAGATGAATCCGGGACCGCTTCGATAAATCAGCCCCAGCATTTT. It codes for CSARDESGTASINQPQHF. This chain uses TRBV20-1 with TRBJ1-5; TRBD1 might be the D (5 bases). The germline CDR1 and CDR2 sequences are DFQATT and SNEGSKA (reference sequence). The CDR3 consists of 18 residues. Trimming stripped 0 bases from V and 4 bases from J, with 22 bases between.

For this clonotype: This may be a read error: a much more frequent sequence differs by one nucleotide. The chain employs TRBV7-3 and TRBJ2-5, with D unresolved. Germline CDR1 reads SGHTA; CDR2 reads FQGTGA. This CDR3 region has 12 residues. The CDR3 DNA is TGTGCCAACAGCTTAAGTCGCGAGACCCAGTACTTC. Translation: CANSLSRETQYF.

At least ten counts were recorded for this clonotype. The chain links TRBV6-1 to TRBJ2-5; D may be TRBD1 or TRBD2 (5 bases each). This CDR3 spans 13 amino acids. Germline V gene data show CDR1 as MNHNS and CDR2 as SASEGT. The V end was cut by 5 bases, the J end by 5 bases, with 12 bases between. CDR3 loop: CASSTGWGETQYF. In nucleotides, the CDR3 is TGTGCCAGCAGTACGGGATGGGGGGAGACCCAGTACTTC.

This clonotype was detected only a few times. Given a much more abundant clone one base away, this may be a read error. CDR3 DNA: TGTGCCAGTAGTACAGTGAGCACTGAAGCTTTCTTT. Translated: CASSTVSTEAFF. The chain has TRBV19 and TRBJ1-1; the D is unclear. V dropped 4 bases and J dropped 4 bases, with 7 bases sitting between them. Germline V CDR1 and CDR2: LNHDA, SQIVND (reference sequence). This CDR3 is built from 12 residues.

The table lists this clonotype with many counts. V and J are TRBV28 and TRBJ1-1; a weak D match, TRBD1 (6 bases). The V end lost 4 bases, the J end lost 0 bases, and 18 bases lay between the germline ends. The CDR3 extends over 17 amino acids. Germline V lookup: CDR1 MDHEN, CDR2 SYDVKM. CDR3 nucleotides: TGTGCCAGCAGTTCCATGACAGGCCGATGGATGAACACTGAAGCTTTCTTT. It translates to CASSSMTGRWMNTEAFF.

The table lists this clonotype with many counts. CDR3: CASTYRLAGGSNEQFF. CDR3 in DNA: TGTGCCAGCACCTATCGGCTAGCGGGAGGCAGTAATGAGCAGTTCTTC. The J gene is TRBJ2-1, the V gene TRBV6-2 or TRBV6-3; 11 bases match TRBD2. Germline CDR1 and CDR2: MNHEY and SVGEGT. After removal of 7 bases from V and 7 bases from J, the junction contained 12 bases not matched to a gene. The CDR3 sequence is 16 residues long.

This clonotype came up many times. The chain combines TRBV14 with TRBJ2-2; tentatively, D is TRBD1 (5 bases). This CDR3 contains 13 residues. V was cut by 4 bases and J by 7 bases, with 10 bases left in between. Germline V lookup: CDR1 SGHDN, CDR2 FVKESK. The DNA for the CDR3 is TGTGCCAGCAGCCGACGGCAGGGCGGGGAGCTGTTTTTT. Translated: CASSRRQGGELFF.

This clonotype was picked up many times. The chain couples TRBV5-1 to TRBJ1-4; D gene uncertain. The germline V gene has CDR1 SGHRS and CDR2 YFSETQ. This CDR3 has 15 residues. V was cut by 4 bases and J by 5 bases, with 15 bases left in between. The CDR3 here is CASSNDVVGNEKLFF. In DNA form, the CDR3 reads TGCGCCAGCAGCAACGACGTGGTGGGGAATGAAAAACTGTTTTTT.

Details on this clonotype: A clone one base away is much larger, so this may be a read error. The CDR3 DNA sequence: TGTGCCAGCAGACAGGGAGCTCAAGATACCCAGTACTTC. It encodes CASRQGAQDTQYF. The genes are TRBV2 and TRBJ2-5; a possible D gene is TRBD1 (6 bases). The length of the CDR3 is 13 residues. The germline V gene has CDR1 SNHLY and CDR2 FYNNEI.